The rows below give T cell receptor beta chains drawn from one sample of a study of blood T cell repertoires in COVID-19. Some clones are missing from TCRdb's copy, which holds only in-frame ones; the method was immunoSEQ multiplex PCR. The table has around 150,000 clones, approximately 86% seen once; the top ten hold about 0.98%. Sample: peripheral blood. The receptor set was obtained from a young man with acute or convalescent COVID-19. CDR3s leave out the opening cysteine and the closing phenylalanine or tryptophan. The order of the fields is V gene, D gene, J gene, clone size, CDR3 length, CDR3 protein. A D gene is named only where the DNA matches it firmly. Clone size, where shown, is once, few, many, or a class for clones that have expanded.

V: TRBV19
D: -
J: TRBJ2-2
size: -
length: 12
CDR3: ASLDPPGTGELF

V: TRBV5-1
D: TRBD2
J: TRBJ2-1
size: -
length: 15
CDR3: ASSLVTSGVPYNEQF

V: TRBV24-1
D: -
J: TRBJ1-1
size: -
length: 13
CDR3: ATSDSMADNTEAF

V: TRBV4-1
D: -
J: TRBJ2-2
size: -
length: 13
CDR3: ASSQEGTGLGELF

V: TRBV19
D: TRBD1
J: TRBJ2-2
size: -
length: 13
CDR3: ASSTWTGDTGELF

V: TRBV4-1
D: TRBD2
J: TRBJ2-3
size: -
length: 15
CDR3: ASSQDRLAGTTDTQY

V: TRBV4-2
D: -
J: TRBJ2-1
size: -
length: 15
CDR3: ASSQEGTPSLYNEQF

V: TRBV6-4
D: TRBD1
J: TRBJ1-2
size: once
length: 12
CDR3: ASSPGQGRYGYT

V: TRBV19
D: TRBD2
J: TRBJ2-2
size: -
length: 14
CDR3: ATKTSVGENTGELF

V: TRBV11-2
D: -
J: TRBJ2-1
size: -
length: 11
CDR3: ASSFSAGNEQF

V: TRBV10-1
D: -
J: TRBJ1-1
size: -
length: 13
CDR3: ASSESPTGWTEAF

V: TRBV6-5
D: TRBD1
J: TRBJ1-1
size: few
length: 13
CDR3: ASSPRDRMNTEAF

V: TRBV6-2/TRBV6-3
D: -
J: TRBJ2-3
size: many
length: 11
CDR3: ASSRRETDTQY

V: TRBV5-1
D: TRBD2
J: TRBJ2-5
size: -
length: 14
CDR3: ASSSGLAGVPETQY

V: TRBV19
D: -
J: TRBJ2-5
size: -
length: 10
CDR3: ASNGQEETQY

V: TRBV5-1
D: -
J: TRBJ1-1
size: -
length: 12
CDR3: ASSLGQAGTEAF

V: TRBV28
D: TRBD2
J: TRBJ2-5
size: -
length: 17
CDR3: ASSLPLGLAGGSGETQY

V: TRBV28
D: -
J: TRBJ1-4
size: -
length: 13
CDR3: ASSPGTTTNEKLF

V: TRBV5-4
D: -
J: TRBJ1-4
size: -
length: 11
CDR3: ASSEGNKEKLF

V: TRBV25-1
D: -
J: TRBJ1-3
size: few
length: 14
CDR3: ASSEWTAGSGNTIY

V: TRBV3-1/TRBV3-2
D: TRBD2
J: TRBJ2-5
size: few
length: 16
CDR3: ASSQEVRLAGTSETQY

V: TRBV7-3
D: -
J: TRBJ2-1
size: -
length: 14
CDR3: ASSTNRGASYNEQF

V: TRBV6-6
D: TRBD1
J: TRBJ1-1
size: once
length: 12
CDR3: ASSPTGSYTEAF

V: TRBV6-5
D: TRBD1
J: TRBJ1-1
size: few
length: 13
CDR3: ASIPPGQGYTEAF

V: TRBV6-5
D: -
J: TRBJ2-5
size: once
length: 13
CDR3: ASRTLDYTQETQY

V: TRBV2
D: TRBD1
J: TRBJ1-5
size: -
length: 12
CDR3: ASSDMGQHQPQH

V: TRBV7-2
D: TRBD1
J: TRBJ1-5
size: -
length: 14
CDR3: ASSPQGTGANQPQH

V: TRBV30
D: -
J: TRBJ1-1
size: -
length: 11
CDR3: AWNSGGSTEAF

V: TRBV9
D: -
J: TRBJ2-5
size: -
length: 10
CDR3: ASSGDQETQY

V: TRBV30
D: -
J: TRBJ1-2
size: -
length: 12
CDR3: AWSDNRVWNGYT